These T cell receptor beta chains were read from a single sample in a study of blood T cell dynamics during melanoma immunotherapy. Some clones are missing from TCRdb's copy, which holds only in-frame ones; the method was immunoSEQ multiplex PCR. The sample shows more than 10,000 clones, about 81% of them seen only once. This specimen consisted of blood, obtained from a patient treated with checkpoint blockade. These receptors were collected from a human donor with melanoma. CDR3s include the opening cysteine and the closing phenylalanine or tryptophan. Each record gives: CDR3 protein, CDR3 DNA, J gene, clone size, D gene, V gene. D genes are given only for firm matches. A clone size is listed for some rows: how often the clone was seen (once, few, many), or a class if it is expanded.

cdr3_aa: CASTFRGLAEETQYF
cdr3_nt: TGTGCCAGCACCTTCAGGGGACTAGCGGAAGAGACCCAGTACTTC
j_call: TRBJ2-5
clone_size: NA
d_call: TRBD2
v_call: TRBV11-2

cdr3_aa: CASSVGSLGSSYEQYF
cdr3_nt: TGTGCCAGCAGCGTAGGCAGTTTGGGGAGCTCCTACGAGCAGTACTTC
j_call: TRBJ2-7
clone_size: few
d_call: NA
v_call: TRBV9

cdr3_aa: CATHPGTGSRSDGYTF
cdr3_nt: TGTGCCACCCATCCCGGGACAGGTTCCCGATCTGATGGCTACACCTTC
j_call: TRBJ1-2
clone_size: NA
d_call: TRBD1
v_call: TRBV15

cdr3_aa: CASLGPNTGELFF
cdr3_nt: TGTGCCAGCTTGGGGCCTAACACCGGGGAGCTGTTTTTT
j_call: TRBJ2-2
clone_size: once
d_call: NA
v_call: TRBV7-8

cdr3_aa: CASRPAGEVSDYGYTF
cdr3_nt: TGTGCCAGTAGGCCAGCGGGTGAGGTTTCGGACTATGGCTACACCTTC
j_call: TRBJ1-2
clone_size: NA
d_call: NA
v_call: TRBV19

cdr3_aa: CASSLGVEPYEQYF
cdr3_nt: TGTGCCAGCAGCTTAGGGGTGGAGCCCTACGAGCAGTACTTC
j_call: TRBJ2-7
clone_size: once
d_call: NA
v_call: TRBV7-9

cdr3_aa: CASSFGPEVNEKLFF
cdr3_nt: TGTGCCAGCAGTTTTGGGCCAGAAGTTAATGAAAAACTGTTTTTT
j_call: TRBJ1-4
clone_size: NA
d_call: NA
v_call: TRBV27

cdr3_aa: CASSSHANNSPLHF
cdr3_nt: TGTGCCAGCAGTTCTCACGCCAATAATTCACCCCTCCACTTT
j_call: TRBJ1-6
clone_size: NA
d_call: NA
v_call: TRBV28

cdr3_aa: CASSPPGPYEQYF
cdr3_nt: TGCGCCAGCAGCCCCCCTGGTCCCTACGAGCAGTACTTC
j_call: TRBJ2-7
clone_size: NA
d_call: NA
v_call: TRBV5-1

cdr3_aa: CAIALGQMNTEAFF
cdr3_nt: TGTGCCATCGCCCTAGGACAGATGAACACTGAAGCTTTCTTT
j_call: TRBJ1-1
clone_size: NA
d_call: NA
v_call: TRBV10-3

cdr3_aa: CASSFARGGNTIYF
cdr3_nt: TGTGCCAGCAGCTTTGCCAGGGGCGGAAACACCATATATTTT
j_call: TRBJ1-3
clone_size: NA
d_call: NA
v_call: TRBV5-5

cdr3_aa: CASGRAGDNEQFF
cdr3_nt: TGTGCCAGCGGACGGGCGGGAGACAATGAGCAGTTCTTC
j_call: TRBJ2-1
clone_size: NA
d_call: TRBD2
v_call: TRBV6-1

cdr3_aa: CAWTSGRVPYNEQFF
cdr3_nt: TGTGCCTGGACTAGCGGGAGGGTCCCTTACAATGAGCAGTTCTTC
j_call: TRBJ2-1
clone_size: NA
d_call: TRBD2
v_call: TRBV30

cdr3_aa: CASSLDHPYEQYF
cdr3_nt: TGCGCCAGCAGCTTAGACCACCCCTACGAGCAGTACTTC
j_call: TRBJ2-7
clone_size: NA
d_call: NA
v_call: TRBV5-1

cdr3_aa: CASSKGSSLTGTVTYEQYF
cdr3_nt: TGTGCCAGCAGCAAAGGGTCCTCTTTAACCGGGACGGTAACCTACGAGCAGTACTTC
j_call: TRBJ2-7
clone_size: NA
d_call: NA
v_call: TRBV21-1

cdr3_aa: CASSSRTGGFNEQFF
cdr3_nt: TGTGCCAGCAGCTCCCGGACAGGGGGCTTCAATGAGCAGTTCTTC
j_call: TRBJ2-1
clone_size: NA
d_call: TRBD1
v_call: TRBV11-3

cdr3_aa: CASSPGGGGADTQYF
cdr3_nt: TGTGCCAGCAGCCCCGGAGGCGGGGGGGCAGATACGCAGTATTTT
j_call: TRBJ2-3
clone_size: NA
d_call: TRBD2
v_call: TRBV9

cdr3_aa: CASRTGTALLESQHF
cdr3_nt: TGTGCCAGCAGGACAGGGACCGCCTTGTTAGAGTCCCAGCATTTT
j_call: TRBJ1-5
clone_size: NA
d_call: TRBD1
v_call: TRBV2

cdr3_aa: CASSSMSSTDTQYF
cdr3_nt: TGCGCCAGCAGTTCAATGTCCAGCACAGATACGCAGTATTTT
j_call: TRBJ2-3
clone_size: once
d_call: NA
v_call: TRBV5-1

cdr3_aa: CASSLEVSTGEQYF
cdr3_nt: TGCGCCAGCAGCTTGGAAGTGTCTACGGGCGAGCAGTACTTC
j_call: TRBJ2-7
clone_size: NA
d_call: NA
v_call: TRBV5-1

cdr3_aa: CASSLGPSTSGSYEQYF
cdr3_nt: TGCGCCAGCAGCTTGGGCCCCTCTACTAGCGGGAGTTACGAGCAATACTTC
j_call: TRBJ2-7
clone_size: NA
d_call: TRBD2
v_call: TRBV5-1

cdr3_aa: CASSLTANYGYTF
cdr3_nt: TGCGCCAGCAGCTTGACGGCAAACTATGGCTACACCTTC
j_call: TRBJ1-2
clone_size: NA
d_call: NA
v_call: TRBV5-1

cdr3_aa: CASSRGTTNEKLFF
cdr3_nt: TGTGCCAGTAGCCGCGGTACCACAAATGAAAAACTGTTTTTT
j_call: TRBJ1-4
clone_size: NA
d_call: NA
v_call: TRBV19

cdr3_aa: CASSPKGGTGSYEQYF
cdr3_nt: TGTGCCAGTAGTCCAAAGGGGGGGACAGGCAGCTACGAGCAGTACTTC
j_call: TRBJ2-7
clone_size: NA
d_call: NA
v_call: TRBV19

cdr3_aa: CASSPTLAGKYNEQFF
cdr3_nt: TGTGCCAGCAGCCCTACACTAGCGGGGAAATACAATGAGCAGTTCTTC
j_call: TRBJ2-1
clone_size: NA
d_call: TRBD2
v_call: TRBV7-6

cdr3_aa: CASSYSGTSGYNEQFF
cdr3_nt: TGTGCCAGCAGTTACTCCGGGACTAGCGGCTACAATGAGCAGTTCTTC
j_call: TRBJ2-1
clone_size: few
d_call: TRBD2
v_call: TRBV6-5

cdr3_aa: CASSLTKDPAFDEQFF
cdr3_nt: TGTGCCAGCAGCTTGACGAAAGACCCCGCGTTCGATGAGCAGTTCTTC
j_call: TRBJ2-1
clone_size: NA
d_call: NA
v_call: TRBV5-4

cdr3_aa: CASAPQGAPDTEAFF
cdr3_nt: TGTGCCAGCGCACCACAGGGGGCGCCTGACACTGAAGCTTTCTTT
j_call: TRBJ1-1
clone_size: NA
d_call: TRBD1
v_call: TRBV18

cdr3_aa: CAWSVQNEQFF
cdr3_nt: TGTGCCTGGAGTGTACAGAATGAGCAGTTCTTC
j_call: TRBJ2-1
clone_size: NA
d_call: NA
v_call: TRBV30

cdr3_aa: CSAVSGLLAFF
cdr3_nt: TGCAGTGCTGTCTCAGGACTATTGGCTTTCTTT
j_call: TRBJ1-1
clone_size: NA
d_call: NA
v_call: TRBV20-1

cdr3_aa: CASSEQGQLREKLFF
cdr3_nt: TGCGCCAGCAGTGAGCAAGGCCAACTAAGGGAAAAACTGTTTTTT
j_call: TRBJ1-4
clone_size: NA
d_call: NA
v_call: TRBV10-1

cdr3_aa: CASSEVGDYSPLHF
cdr3_nt: TGTGCCAGCAGTGAAGTCGGGGATTATTCACCCCTCCACTTT
j_call: TRBJ1-6
clone_size: once
d_call: NA
v_call: TRBV6-1

cdr3_aa: CASSQDRSNTGELFF
cdr3_nt: TGTGCCAGCAGCCAAGACAGGTCCAACACCGGGGAGCTGTTTTTT
j_call: TRBJ2-2
clone_size: NA
d_call: NA
v_call: TRBV14

cdr3_aa: CGTGATSTDTQYF
cdr3_nt: TGTGGGACAGGGGCAACTAGCACAGATACGCAGTATTTT
j_call: TRBJ2-3
clone_size: NA
d_call: TRBD1
v_call: TRBV19

cdr3_aa: CASTKGGQGGTEQYF
cdr3_nt: TGTGCCAGCACCAAAGGGGGGCAGGGAGGGACGGAGCAGTACTTC
j_call: TRBJ2-7
clone_size: NA
d_call: NA
v_call: TRBV6-6

cdr3_aa: CASSPFGDSGYTF
cdr3_nt: TGTGCCAGCTCACCATTTGGGGACAGTGGCTACACCTTC
j_call: TRBJ1-2
clone_size: NA
d_call: TRBD1
v_call: TRBV18

cdr3_aa: CASSQDYGTGRLSGANVLTF
cdr3_nt: TGCGCCAGCAGCCAAGATTACGGGACAGGGCGACTCTCTGGGGCCAACGTCCTGACTTTC
j_call: TRBJ2-6
clone_size: NA
d_call: TRBD1
v_call: TRBV4-3

cdr3_aa: CASSLGRGSYEQYF
cdr3_nt: TGTGCCAGCAGCTTAGGACGGGGCTCCTACGAGCAGTACTTC
j_call: TRBJ2-7
clone_size: NA
d_call: NA
v_call: TRBV11-3

cdr3_aa: CASRSPLGGLNTEAFF
cdr3_nt: TGTGCCAGTAGATCCCCTTTGGGGGGACTGAACACTGAAGCTTTCTTT
j_call: TRBJ1-1
clone_size: NA
d_call: NA
v_call: TRBV19

cdr3_aa: CASSEAVGVTDTQYF
cdr3_nt: TGTGCCAGCAGTGAAGCGGTCGGAGTGACAGATACGCAGTATTTT
j_call: TRBJ2-3
clone_size: NA
d_call: NA
v_call: TRBV2

cdr3_aa: CSVAFGGYGYTF
cdr3_nt: TGCAGCGTTGCCTTCGGGGGCTATGGCTACACCTTC
j_call: TRBJ1-2
clone_size: once
d_call: NA
v_call: TRBV29-1

cdr3_aa: CASSPTGVYEQFF
cdr3_nt: TGTGCCAGTAGTCCGACGGGGGTGTATGAGCAGTTCTTC
j_call: TRBJ2-1
clone_size: NA
d_call: NA
v_call: TRBV19

cdr3_aa: CASSSFSITNTGELFF
cdr3_nt: TGTGCCAGCAGCTCATTTAGCATAACGAACACCGGGGAGCTGTTTTTT
j_call: TRBJ2-2
clone_size: NA
d_call: NA
v_call: TRBV13

cdr3_aa: CASSALWGSYNEQFF
cdr3_nt: TGTGCCAGCAGTGCTCTTTGGGGGTCCTACAATGAGCAGTTCTTC
j_call: TRBJ2-1
clone_size: NA
d_call: NA
v_call: TRBV6-4

cdr3_aa: CASSLDVGRREAFF
cdr3_nt: TGCGCCAGCAGCTTGGACGTGGGGCGCAGGGAAGCTTTCTTT
j_call: TRBJ1-1
clone_size: NA
d_call: NA
v_call: TRBV5-1

cdr3_aa: CASSAGLAARGDTQYF
cdr3_nt: TGCGCCAGCAGCGCGGGACTAGCGGCCAGAGGAGATACGCAGTATTTT
j_call: TRBJ2-3
clone_size: NA
d_call: TRBD2
v_call: TRBV5-1

cdr3_aa: CASSIVSRGKASLVGYTF
cdr3_nt: TGTGCCAGTAGTATAGTCAGCAGGGGCAAAGCGTCGTTGGTCGGCTACACCTTC
j_call: TRBJ1-2
clone_size: NA
d_call: NA
v_call: TRBV19

cdr3_aa: CASSLSFDDSRTNEQFF
cdr3_nt: TGTGCCAGCAGTTTAAGTTTCGACGACAGCCGGACCAATGAGCAGTTCTTC
j_call: TRBJ2-1
clone_size: few
d_call: NA
v_call: TRBV27

cdr3_aa: CASRFIRDSYEQYF
cdr3_nt: TGTGCCAGCAGATTCATCAGGGATTCCTACGAGCAGTACTTC
j_call: TRBJ2-7
clone_size: NA
d_call: NA
v_call: TRBV2

cdr3_aa: CRAGTAEAFF
cdr3_nt: TGCAGAGCGGGGACGGCCGAAGCTTTCTTT
j_call: TRBJ1-1
clone_size: NA
d_call: NA
v_call: TRBV29-1

cdr3_aa: CAMGPPGELFF
cdr3_nt: TGTGCCATGGGGCCACCCGGGGAGCTGTTTTTT
j_call: TRBJ2-2
clone_size: NA
d_call: NA
v_call: TRBV30

cdr3_aa: CASSFQAGGSYNEQFF
cdr3_nt: TGTGCCAGCAGTTTTCAAGCGGGGGGCTCCTACAATGAGCAGTTCTTC
j_call: TRBJ2-1
clone_size: NA
d_call: TRBD2
v_call: TRBV28

cdr3_aa: CAWRGSSNTEAFF
cdr3_nt: TGTGCCTGGCGGGGCAGTTCGAACACTGAAGCTTTCTTT
j_call: TRBJ1-1
clone_size: NA
d_call: NA
v_call: TRBV30